The rows below give T cell receptor beta chains drawn from one sample of a study of OX40 agonist ivuxolimab in advanced cancers. The method was immunoSEQ multiplex PCR; TCRdb's version includes in-frame clones alone and lacks a portion of them. The sample yields roughly 80,000 clones, around 90% seen once. This sample comprised CD4+ or CD8+ T cells sorted from blood, obtained in a trial of the OX40 agonist ivuxolimab. The receptors stem from an adult with an advanced solid tumor such as melanoma, head and neck, liver or kidney cancer. Each CDR3 is given with its conserved first and last residue. A D gene is named only where the DNA matches it firmly. Size is stated for part of the rows, as once, few or many counts, or as a class when the clone is expanded.

>-|-|TRBJ1-5|TRBV5-1
TGCGCCAGCAGCTTGGCCGCCGATCAGCCCCAGCATTTT
CASSLAADQPQHF
>-|TRBD1|TRBJ2-2|TRBV5-1
TGCGCCAGCAGCTCGGGACAGGGACCCGGGGAGCTGTTTTTT
CASSSGQGPGELFF
>-|TRBD2|TRBJ2-1|TRBV14
TGTGCCAGCAGGGGAGCAGGGACTAGCCGCAATGAGCAGTTCTTC
CASRGAGTSRNEQFF
>-|-|TRBJ1-5|TRBV5-5
TGTGCCAGCAGCGAGGATGGCAATCAGCCCCAGCATTTT
CASSEDGNQPQHF
>-|-|TRBJ1-1|TRBV12-5
TGTGCTAGTGGGAAACAGGGAGGGAGCACTGAAGCTTTCTTT
CASGKQGGSTEAFF
>-|-|TRBJ1-2|TRBV2
TGTGCCAGCAGTGTTGTCCCCGTTGGCGGCTACACCTTC
CASSVVPVGGYTF
>-|-|TRBJ1-3|TRBV5-8
TGTGCCAGCAGCCCTGGCGAGTTCTCTGGAAACACCATATATTTT
CASSPGEFSGNTIYF
>-|TRBD2|TRBJ2-2|TRBV5-6
TGTGCCAGCACCAACCCAAGCGGGATCGGGGAGCTGTTTTTT
CASTNPSGIGELFF
>-|-|TRBJ2-2|TRBV7-3
TGTGCCAGCAGCCCGAGGGACGTCCGGAACACCGGGGAGCTGTTTTTT
CASSPRDVRNTGELFF
>once|-|TRBJ1-1|TRBV18
TGTGCCAGCTCACCACAATTAGCGAACACTGAAGCTTTCTTT
CASSPQLANTEAFF
>-|TRBD1|TRBJ1-1|TRBV19
TGTGCCACCCGGACAGGCGGGAGAATGAACACTGAAGCTTTCTTT
CATRTGGRMNTEAFF
>-|TRBD1|TRBJ2-7|TRBV7-9
TGTGCCAGCAGCTTAGGAGGACAGGGTGGCTCCTACGAGCAGTACTTC
CASSLGGQGGSYEQYF
>-|-|TRBJ1-1|TRBV28
TGTGCCAGCAGTTTGGTCGGGGTTGTGAGGATTAACACTGAAGCTTTCTTT
CASSLVGVVRINTEAFF
>-|-|TRBJ2-5|TRBV30
TGTGCCTGGAGGGGCGGGACCGGGACCCAGTACTTC
CAWRGGTGTQYF
>-|-|TRBJ2-1|TRBV11-1
TGTGCCAGCAGCTCGAAGCCGGGAGTACCTACCAATGAGCAGTTCTTC
CASSSKPGVPTNEQFF
>-|-|TRBJ1-1|TRBV5-1
TGCGCCAGCAGCTTGGAGGGGGGCGCTTGGCGCACTGAAGCTTTCTTT
CASSLEGGAWRTEAFF
>few|-|TRBJ1-2|TRBV28
TGTGCCAGCAGTTTAGGGGGGAACAGGCGTAACTATGGCTACACCTTC
CASSLGGNRRNYGYTF
>-|-|TRBJ1-5|TRBV18
TGTGCCAGCTCACCATCATCGGGATCTCAGCCCCAGCATTTT
CASSPSSGSQPQHF
>-|TRBD2|TRBJ2-5|TRBV5-1
TGCGCCAGCAGCTTGGGTGGCGGGGGAGGTGGAGAGACCCAGTACTTC
CASSLGGGGGGETQYF
>-|-|TRBJ2-1|TRBV5-6
TGTGCCAGCAGCTTGGTCTACAATGAGCAGTTCTTC
CASSLVYNEQFF
>-|-|TRBJ1-5|TRBV27
TGTGCCAGCAGTTTGGGGCAGGGGCTTAATCAGCCCCAGCATTTT
CASSLGQGLNQPQHF
>-|TRBD2|TRBJ2-2|TRBV5-1
TGCGCCAGCAGCTCCGCGGGGGGGTTTGGCTACACCGGGGAGCTGTTTTTT
CASSSAGGFGYTGELFF
>-|-|TRBJ1-2|TRBV28
TGTGCCAGCAGCCTACCCGGGGCACCTTATGGCTACACCTTC
CASSLPGAPYGYTF
>few|TRBD1|TRBJ2-3|TRBV11-3
TGTGCCAGCAGCGGCAGGGGGTTAGATACGCAGTATTTT
CASSGRGLDTQYF
>-|-|TRBJ1-6|TRBV2
TGTGCCAGCAGTGTCCGGGGGGATAATTCACCCCTCCACTTT
CASSVRGDNSPLHF
>once|-|TRBJ2-7|TRBV4-3
TGCGCCAGCAGCCAAGGGCGCGAGCAGTACTTC
CASSQGREQYF
>-|TRBD2|TRBJ2-7|TRBV7-9
TGTGCCAGCAGCTCAGCGGGAGGGAACTCCTACGAGCAGTACTTC
CASSSAGGNSYEQYF
>-|-|TRBJ1-2|TRBV19
TGTGCCAGTAGTTTTACAGGCAACTATGGCTACACCTTC
CASSFTGNYGYTF
>-|TRBD1|TRBJ1-3|TRBV7-9
TGTGCCAGCAGCACTTGGACAGGCACCATGGACACCATATATTTT
CASSTWTGTMDTIYF
>-|-|TRBJ2-5|TRBV2
TGTGCCAGCAGTGTTGAGGCAGTCCAAGAGACCCAGTACTTC
CASSVEAVQETQYF
>few|-|TRBJ1-2|TRBV11-2
TGTGCCAGCAGCTTAGCTCGAACCAGGTCATACTCTAACTATGGCTACACCTTC
CASSLARTRSYSNYGYTF
>-|-|TRBJ1-5|TRBV7-2
TGTGCCAGCAGCTTAAGTCCCGGGGCCGGACAGCCCCAGCATTTT
CASSLSPGAGQPQHF
>-|-|TRBJ1-1|TRBV7-3
TGTGCCAGCAGCTCCCAGGGTTTCGGCACTGAAGCTTTCTTT
CASSSQGFGTEAFF
>-|-|TRBJ1-1|TRBV19
TGTGCCAGTAGTATCCTAGCCTCTGCTTTCTTT
CASSILASAFF
>once|TRBD2|TRBJ2-1|TRBV25-1
TGTGCCAGCAGTCCTAGCGGGAGAGTCTATGAGCAGTTCTTC
CASSPSGRVYEQFF
>-|TRBD2|TRBJ2-1|TRBV29-1
TGCAGCGTGATGACTAGCGGGAGGGCCCATGAGCAGTTCTTC
CSVMTSGRAHEQFF
>-|TRBD1|TRBJ1-1|TRBV18
TGTGCCAGCTCACTGGACAGGGCGAGGGCTGAAGCTTTCTTT
CASSLDRARAEAFF
>few|TRBD1|TRBJ1-1|TRBV13
TGTGCCAGCAGCCGAGGACAGGGGAACACTGAAGCTTTCTTT
CASSRGQGNTEAFF
>-|TRBD2|TRBJ2-3|TRBV12-5
TGTGCTAGTGGTTTTCATAGCGGGGGGGAAGATACGCAGTATTTT
CASGFHSGGEDTQYF
>-|-|TRBJ2-2|TRBV18
TGTGCCAGCCGAGTATCGGCCGGGGAGCTGTTTTTT
CASRVSAGELFF
>-|-|TRBJ2-5|TRBV28
TGTGCCAGCAGTCTGCCGCAGGGAAACCAAGAGACCCAGTACTTC
CASSLPQGNQETQYF
>-|-|TRBJ2-7|TRBV18
TGTGCCAGCTCACCAGCGGCAGTCTACGAGCAGTACTTC
CASSPAAVYEQYF
>-|-|TRBJ2-3|TRBV5-5
TGTGCCAGCAGCTTGAGGTCACCCACTAGCACAGATACGCAGTATTTT
CASSLRSPTSTDTQYF
>-|TRBD1|TRBJ1-5|TRBV6-5
TGTGCCAGCGGGACAGGGAGAAATCAGCCCCAGCATTTT
CASGTGRNQPQHF
>-|TRBD1|TRBJ2-3|TRBV6-5
TGTGCCAGCAGCGACAGGGCTAGCACAGATACGCAGTATTTT
CASSDRASTDTQYF
>-|-|TRBJ1-1|TRBV19
TGTGCCAGTCGACAGGATATCGACACTGAAGCTTTCTTT
CASRQDIDTEAFF
>-|-|TRBJ2-5|TRBV7-7
TGTGCCAGCAGCTCCAGAGACAGCACCCAAGAGACCCAGTACTTC
CASSSRDSTQETQYF
>once|-|TRBJ1-4|TRBV28
TGTGCCAGCAGGTTCGGGGGTTCTAATGAAAAACTGTTTTTT
CASRFGGSNEKLFF
>-|-|TRBJ1-1|TRBV6-6
TGTGCCAGCAGACCCCAGGGCCGTGAAGCTTTCTTT
CASRPQGREAFF
>-|-|TRBJ1-5|TRBV28
TGTGCCAGCAGCCCACAGGGAGGTAGCAATCAGCCCCAGCATTTT
CASSPQGGSNQPQHF